This passage covers 19 T cell receptor beta chains from one sample sequenced in a study of T cell repertoires in cytomegalovirus infection. TCRdb reprocessed the reads via MiXCR and lists one record per CDR3 protein. The table shows about 230,000 distinct CDR3 sequences, with 22% occurring only once. Sequenced material: CD8+ T cells from PBMCs. All receptors derive from a human donor in good health (CMV status not recorded). Some clones in this sample may be carry-over from other donors' samples.

The genes are TRBV28 and TRBJ2-7, with D possibly matching TRBD2 (6 bases). Germline V gives CDR1 MDHEN, CDR2 SYDVKM. Between the trimmed V and J ends, which lost 6 bases and 1 base, there was a span of 16 bases. The CDR3 has 15 amino acids. CDR3 loop: CASRPRRARSYEQYF. CDR3 bases: TGTGCCAGCAGGCCCCGGAGGGCGAGGTCCTACGAGCAGTACTTC.

The CDR3 sequence: CASSSTLSQPQHF. The CDR3 DNA sequence: TGTGCCAGCAGTTCAACGTTAAGTCAGCCCCAGCATTTT. The chain employs TRBV28 and TRBJ1-5; no firm D call. V lost 4 bases and J lost 6, with 10 bases in between. This CDR3 contains 13 residues. Germline values: CDR1 MDHEN, CDR2 SYDVKM.

The table lists this clonotype with many counts. This rearrangement joins TRBV12-3 or TRBV12-4 to TRBJ2-3; 8 nucleotides match TRBD2. This CDR3 comprises 16 residues. With V trimmed by 4 bases and J by 0 bases, 6 bases remained unmatched. The CDR3, as DNA: TGTGCCAGCAGTTCCCAGCGGGGGACGAGCACAGATACGCAGTATTTT. Amino acid sequence: CASSSQRGTSTDTQYF.

This clonotype appeared a single time. Just one base apart from a much larger clone, this may be a read error. J is TRBJ2-7 and V is TRBV7-8; possibly TRBD1 for D (6 bases). The CDR3 is 17 amino acids. With 1 base removed from V and 2 bases from J, the gap between germline ends came to 18 bases. Germline V gene sequence: CDR1 SGHVS, CDR2 FQNEAQ. The CDR3 sequence: CASSLDPTGQGTYEQYF. The CDR3 bases are TGTGCCAGCAGCTTAGATCCCACGGGGCAGGGGACCTACGAGCAGTACTTC. The full variable domain, with the rest looked up from reference TRBV7-8 and TRBJ2-7, is GAGVSQSPRYKVAKRGQDVALRCDPISGHVSLFWYQQALGQGPEFLTYFQNEAQLDKSGLPSDRFFAERPEGSVSTLKIQRTQQEDSAVYLCASSLDPTGQGTYEQYFGPGTRLTVT.

At least ten counts were recorded for this clonotype. The J gene is TRBJ2-1, the V gene TRBV7-2; D may match TRBD1 or TRBD2 (6 bases each). This CDR3 has 14 amino acids. Germline V gene data show CDR1 as SGHTA and CDR2 as FQGNSA. Trimming removed 4 bases at V and 7 bases at J, with 14 bases between. CDR3 coding DNA: TGTGCCAGCAGCTCCCGACTAGGGGGGAATGAGCAGTTCTTC. This gives the protein CASSSRLGGNEQFF.

This clonotype was recorded many times. V usage is TRBV7-8 and J usage is TRBJ2-5, with D uncertain. Trimming took 5 bases from V and 3 from J, leaving 13 bases between them. Germline loops: CDR1 SGHVS, CDR2 FQNEAQ. This CDR3 is built from 14 residues. The CDR3 sequence: CASSHSPRKETQYF. CDR3 bases: TGTGCCAGCAGCCATTCCCCCAGGAAAGAGACCCAGTACTTC. Full variable domain (remainder filled in from reference TRBV7-8 and TRBJ2-5): GAGVSQSPRYKVAKRGQDVALRCDPISGHVSLFWYQQALGQGPEFLTYFQNEAQLDKSGLPSDRFFAERPEGSVSTLKIQRTQQEDSAVYLCASSHSPRKETQYFGPGTRLLVL.

The sample holds a few counts of this clonotype. The V gene is TRBV2, the J gene TRBJ2-2; TRBD2 matches 9 bases. Trimming took 3 bases from V and 4 from J; bases not matched to a gene: 6. CDR1 is SNHLY and CDR2 is FYNNEI in the germline V gene. The CDR3 sequence is 16 residues long. The CDR3 loop reads CASSDWISGGTGELFF. The CDR3 DNA reads TGTGCCAGCAGTGACTGGATTAGCGGGGGCACCGGGGAGCTGTTTTTT.

This clonotype appeared a few times. The rearrangement joins TRBV12-3 or TRBV12-4 to TRBJ2-1; 11 bases fit TRBD2. The length of the CDR3 is 15 residues. Unmatched junction bases numbered 6, after V lost 5 bases and J lost 6 bases. The CDR3 coding sequence is TGTGCCAGCAGTCCCGGGACTAGCGGAGTCAATGAGCAGTTCTTC. Residues: CASSPGTSGVNEQFF.

This clonotype was picked up many times. This sequence joins TRBV7-2 and TRBJ1-4, with a weak D call TRBD1 (6 bases). The CDR3 has 15 amino acids. V lost 2 bases, J lost 7 bases, and 14 bases lay in between. Germline V gene lookup returns CDR1 SGHTA and CDR2 FQGNSA. The CDR3 sequence is CASSLNTGLSEKLFF. CDR3 sequence (DNA): TGTGCCAGCAGCTTAAACACAGGGTTATCTGAAAAACTGTTTTTT. The variable domain in full, with the rest retrieved from reference TRBV7-2 and TRBJ1-4, is GAGVSQSPSNKVTEKGKDVELRCDPISGHTALYWYRQSLGQGLEFLIYFQGNSAPDKSGLPSDRFSAERTGGSVSTLTIQRTQQEDSAVYLCASSLNTGLSEKLFFGSGTQLSVL.

The chain employs TRBV4-2 and TRBJ2-7, with a tentative D call TRBD2 (5 bases). The CDR3 runs 15 residues. V gave up 1 base and J gave up 7 bases, with 17 bases separating them. Germline V gene lookup returns CDR1 LGHNA and CDR2 YNFKEQ. Here the CDR3 DNA reads TGTGCCAGCAGCCAAGTGTGGACTGCACCTGCAGAGCAGTACTTC. This translates into CASSQVWTAPAEQYF.

This clonotype was counted a few times. The chain employs TRBV30 and TRBJ2-5; D possibly corresponds to TRBD2 (6 bases). Germline V lookup: CDR1 GTSNPN, CDR2 SVGIG (reference sequence). The CDR3 contains 13 residues. V was shortened by 0 bases and J by 5 bases, with 10 bases between the two germline ends. The CDR3 DNA follows: TGTGCCTGGAGTGTATGGAGGGTGGAGACCCAGTACTTC. Protein sequence: CAWSVWRVETQYF.

The chain is built from TRBV20-1 and TRBJ2-2; 9 bases line up with TRBD2. The germline CDR1 and CDR2 sequences are DFQATT and SNEGSKA (reference sequence). V dropped 0 bases and J dropped 4; count of bases not matched to a gene: 6. The CDR3 sequence is 16 residues long. In DNA form, the CDR3 reads TGCAGTGCTAGAGATCGTCTAGCGGGGCTCACCGGGGAGCTGTTTTTT. This encodes CSARDRLAGLTGELFF.

The rearrangement joins TRBV2 to TRBJ2-3, with D perhaps matching TRBD1 (6 bases). Germline CDR1 and CDR2: SNHLY and FYNNEI. With 6 bases removed from V and 3 bases from J, the gap between germline ends came to 22 bases. CDR3 length: 17 residues. The CDR3 bases are TGTGCCAGCAGCGGACCGGGACATCGATTGGGGACAGATACGCAGTATTTT. This gives the protein CASSGPGHRLGTDTQYF.

In DNA form, the CDR3 reads TGTGCCAGCAGTCTCATTGGTAGCAATCAGCCCCAGCATTTT. The encoded protein is CASSLIGSNQPQHF. V usage is TRBV28 and J usage is TRBJ1-5; the D is unclear. CDR3 length: 14 residues. CDR1 is MDHEN and CDR2 is SYDVKM in the germline V gene. V was cut by 5 bases and J by 0 bases, with 8 bases left in between.

The chain recombines TRBV7-9 with TRBJ1-2; D is possibly TRBD1 (6 bases). V was trimmed by 4 bases and J by 0 bases, leaving 12 bases between them. The CDR3 consists of 15 residues. CDR1 SEHNR and CDR2 FQNEAQ come from the germline V gene (reference sequence). CDR3 loop: CASSSTGRANYGYTF. The DNA of the CDR3 is TGTGCCAGCAGCTCGACAGGACGAGCTAACTATGGCTACACCTTC.

This clonotype has at least ten counts. The chain carries TRBV2 and TRBJ2-6; D remains ambiguous. This CDR3 comprises 18 residues. CDR1 is SNHLY, CDR2 FYNNEI, per germline. The germline V and J ends were trimmed by 0 bases and 4 bases, with 16 bases remaining between them. CDR3 amino acids: CASSEALYYEAGANVLTF. CDR3 in DNA: TGTGCCAGCAGTGAAGCGCTTTATTACGAGGCGGGGGCCAACGTCCTGACTTTC.

This clonotype has more than one count but fewer than ten. This chain links TRBV12-3 or TRBV12-4 with TRBJ2-1; D ambiguous. The CDR3 loop spans 16 amino acids. The V end lost 1 base, the J end lost 3 bases, and 13 bases lay between the germline ends. As DNA, the CDR3 is TGTGCCAGCAGTTTAGACGGTGGTTGGGGCTACAATGAGCAGTTCTTC. Its protein product is CASSLDGGWGYNEQFF.

This clonotype was observed a few times. J is TRBJ2-1 and V is TRBV14; the D is unclear. Per germline, CDR1 SGHDN and CDR2 FVKESK. The V end was cut by 2 bases, the J end by 6 bases, with 11 bases between. The CDR3 totals 14 residues. CDR3 nucleotides: TGTGCCAGCAGCCAATGGGCAGGTGGCAATGAGCAGTTCTTC. Translated, it gives CASSQWAGGNEQFF.

The rearrangement links TRBV27 to TRBJ2-7, with D tentatively TRBD1 (6 bases). CDR3 length: 15 residues. Germline-derived CDR1 and CDR2 are MNHEY and SMNVEV (reference sequence). Trimming took 5 bases from V and 4 from J, leaving 18 bases between them. CDR3 sequence (DNA): TGTGCCAGCAGTCCCACCCAGCAGACAGGTTACGAGCAGTACTTC. It codes for CASSPTQQTGYEQYF.